A selection of T cell receptor beta chains follows, all from one sample in a study of blood T cell repertoires in COVID-19. Assay: immunoSEQ multiplex PCR; the TCRdb copy retains only in-frame clones and omits some. Here the sample spans some 130,000 clones, around 80% being singletons. Sequenced material: peripheral blood. These receptors originate from a man in his sixties or seventies with acute or convalescent COVID-19. The CDR3 runs from the conserved cysteine through the conserved F or W. Each record gives: V gene, J gene, clone size, D gene, CDR3 protein, CDR3 DNA. The D gene is left open where the match is weak. Rows give clone size only sometimes, using once, few, many, or a class for an expanded clone.

>TRBV27|TRBJ2-7|few|TRBD1
CASSLGRGYEQYF
TGTGCCAGCAGTTTAGGCAGGGGGTACGAGCAGTACTTC
>TRBV27|TRBJ2-7|-|-
CASSLSLPGTGSDEQYF
TGTGCCAGCAGTTTATCACTCCCCGGGACTGGGAGCGACGAGCAGTACTTC
>TRBV7-2|TRBJ1-2|-|TRBD1
CASSPTGELGGYTF
TGTGCCAGCAGCCCGACAGGGGAGCTGGGTGGCTACACCTTC
>TRBV15|TRBJ2-7|few|TRBD2
CATSRVRGGRALYEQYF
TGTGCCACCAGCAGAGTACGGGGGGGCAGGGCCCTCTACGAGCAGTACTTC
>TRBV19|TRBJ2-2|-|TRBD1
CASSTGTGATGELFF
TGTGCCAGTAGTACCGGGACAGGGGCCACCGGGGAGCTGTTTTTT
>TRBV29-1|TRBJ1-2|-|-
CSVEVGTQRYGYTF
TGCAGCGTTGAAGTCGGGACTCAGAGGTATGGCTACACCTTC
>TRBV6-6|TRBJ2-2|once|-
CASSYSGGGAGELFF
TGTGCCAGCAGTTACTCTGGGGGAGGCGCCGGGGAGCTGTTTTTT
>TRBV12-2|TRBJ1-1|few|-
CASRPGQGENTEAFF
TGTGCAAGTCGCCCTGGACAGGGGGAGAACACTGAAGCTTTCTTT
>TRBV2|TRBJ2-3|-|-
CASSAMDYPSQYF
TGTGCCAGCAGTGCAATGGACTACCCATCGCAGTATTTT
>TRBV10-2|TRBJ2-7|-|-
CASSEGGGLSSYEQYF
TGCGCCAGCAGTGAAGGTGGCGGGTTGAGCTCCTACGAGCAGTACTTC
>TRBV4-1|TRBJ2-2|-|-
CASSNLRRELFF
TGCGCCAGCAGCAACCTCAGGAGGGAGCTGTTTTTT
>TRBV11-2|TRBJ2-2|-|-
CASSFSGADTGELFF
TGTGCCAGCAGCTTTTCAGGGGCAGACACCGGGGAGCTGTTTTTT
>TRBV4-1|TRBJ2-4|-|-
CASSQSQGVKNIQYF
TGCGCCAGCAGCCAATCACAGGGCGTCAAAAACATTCAGTACTTC
>TRBV5-1|TRBJ1-2|-|-
CASSRATGGSQGNGYTF
TGCGCCAGCAGCAGGGCCACGGGTGGGAGCCAAGGGAATGGCTACACCTTC
>TRBV6-5|TRBJ1-4|few|-
CASSYSGGPNEKLFF
TGTGCCAGCAGTTACTCGGGAGGGCCAAATGAAAAACTGTTTTTT
>TRBV28|TRBJ1-5|-|-
CASRTLSGYNQPQHF
TGTGCCAGCAGGACCTTGTCGGGGTACAATCAGCCCCAGCATTTT
>TRBV27|TRBJ2-7|-|-
CASSLISGVYFHEQYF
TGTGCCAGCAGTTTAATATCGGGGGTTTACTTCCACGAGCAGTACTTC
>TRBV7-2|TRBJ2-1|-|-
CASRGIGGRLNEQFF
TGTGCCAGCAGGGGAATCGGGGGGCGCTTAAATGAGCAGTTCTTC
>TRBV18|TRBJ2-5|-|TRBD2
CASSPRLAGGHETQYF
TGTGCCAGCTCACCACGACTAGCGGGGGGGCATGAGACCCAGTACTTC
>TRBV5-5|TRBJ1-2|-|TRBD1
CASQEGGGTNYGYTF
TGTGCCAGCCAAGAAGGGGGCGGCACCAACTATGGCTACACCTTC
>TRBV6-1|TRBJ1-5|-|-
CASSDAGFFGGNQPQHF
TGTGCCAGCAGTGACGCAGGGTTTTTCGGTGGCAATCAGCCCCAGCATTTT
>TRBV2|TRBJ2-1|-|TRBD2
CASRLAGTYNEQFF
TGTGCCAGCAGACTAGCGGGGACCTACAATGAGCAGTTCTTC
>TRBV18|TRBJ1-6|-|-
CASSPKDGGSPLHF
TGTGCCAGCTCACCAAAGGATGGCGGTTCACCCCTCCACTTT
>TRBV19|TRBJ1-4|-|-
CASSPIGQGPNEKLFF
TGTGCCAGTAGTCCTATCGGGCAGGGCCCTAATGAAAAACTGTTTTTT
>TRBV5-1|TRBJ2-3|-|TRBD2
CASSLGTSGGTDTQYF
TGCGCCAGCAGCTTGGGGACTAGCGGGGGGACAGATACGCAGTATTTT
>TRBV12-5|TRBJ1-1|once|-
CASAGLPMNTEAFF
TGTGCTAGTGCCGGACTCCCTATGAACACTGAAGCTTTCTTT
>TRBV5-1|TRBJ2-1|once|-
CASSLQTLYNEQFF
TGCGCCAGCAGCTTACAGACCCTATACAATGAGCAGTTCTTC
>TRBV10-2|TRBJ1-5|-|-
CASSDGGQGQPQHF
TGCGCCAGCAGTGACGGGGGGCAGGGGCAGCCCCAGCATTTT